This T cell receptor (beta chain) was recorded in a study of blood T cell repertoires in COVID-19. Background on the study: Sample material is recorded as cDNA or gDNA derived from T cells, B-cell-depleted T cells, or PBMCs.

Study processing details: Researchers report that nucleated cell counts were estimated from reference gene primer amplification. Clones were sequenced by immunoSEQ multiplex PCR, and TCRdb holds only the in-frame ones, with some missing. V and J calls and clone size are given by that table; D and trimming were obtained from the DNA. The data show just over 150,000 clones, around 85% seen once. This CDR3 spans 14 amino acids. Germline CDR1 MNHNY, CDR2 SVGAGI (reference sequence). V was cut by 6 bases and J by 6 bases, with 17 bases left in between. V is TRBV6-6 and J is TRBJ2-5; D remains unclear. Sequenced sample: peripheral blood. The sequence derives from a woman aged 70-85 years with acute or convalescent COVID-19. CDR3 sequence: CASSLPGELQTQYF. CDR3 DNA sequence: TGTGCCAGCAGCCTCCCGGGTGAGCTCCAGACCCAGTACTTC.